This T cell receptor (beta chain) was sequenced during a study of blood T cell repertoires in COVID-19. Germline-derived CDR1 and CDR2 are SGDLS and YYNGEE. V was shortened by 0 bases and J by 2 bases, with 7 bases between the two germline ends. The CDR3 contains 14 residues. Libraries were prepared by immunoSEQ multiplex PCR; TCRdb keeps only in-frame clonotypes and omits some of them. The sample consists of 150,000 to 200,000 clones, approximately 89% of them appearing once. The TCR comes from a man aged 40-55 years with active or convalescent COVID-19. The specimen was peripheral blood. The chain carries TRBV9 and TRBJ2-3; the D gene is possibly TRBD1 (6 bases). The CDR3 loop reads CASSVEGDTDTQYF. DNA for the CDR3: TGTGCCAGCAGCGTAGAGGGGGACACAGATACGCAGTATTTT.